Presented here are 25 T cell receptor beta chains from one specimen sequenced in a study of shared clonotypes between healthy human individuals. Sequencing used immunoSEQ multiplex PCR; TCRdb keeps in-frame clones, though not all of them. This sample has over 950,000 clones, with 60% to 80% found just once. Sequenced sample: memory CD4+ T cells from PBMCs. Documented subset: CD45RA-negative fraction. Source of these receptors: a man aged 18 to 30 in good health. Some clones in this sample may be carry-over from other donors' samples.

The gene calls are TRBV28 and TRBJ2-1; no firm D call. Germline V CDR1 and CDR2: MDHEN, SYDVKM. With 8 bases removed from V and 9 bases from J, the gap between germline ends came to 5 bases. The CDR3 consists of 9 residues. CDR3 region: CASGVEQFF. The CDR3 region has the DNA TGTGCCAGCGGGGTTGAGCAGTTCTTC.

The chain joins TRBV28 to TRBJ2-5; D gene ambiguous. Between the trimmed V and J ends, which lost 3 bases and 4 bases, there was a span of 15 bases. This CDR3 has 15 amino acids. The V gene's germline CDR1 is MDHEN and CDR2 SYDVKM. The CDR3 is CASSFNRGRGETQYF. The DNA for the CDR3 is TGTGCCAGCAGTTTTAACAGAGGCCGCGGAGAGACCCAGTACTTC. Based on the CDR3 plus reference TRBV28 and TRBJ2-5, the full variable domain is DVKVTQSSRYLVKRTGEKVFLECVQDMDHENMFWYRQDPGLGLRLIYFSYDVKMKEKGDIPEGYSVSREKKERFSLILESASTNQTSMYLCASSFNRGRGETQYFGPGTRLLVL.

J is TRBJ1-5 and V is TRBV11-1, with no clear D. The germline V gene has CDR1 SGHAT and CDR2 FQDESV (reference sequence). This CDR3 contains 13 residues. Between the trimmed V and J ends, which lost 4 bases and 4 bases, there was a span of 8 bases. The CDR3 bases are TGTGCCAGCAGCTCACAGCAAAATCAGCCCCAGCATTTT. It yields the protein CASSSQQNQPQHF.

CDR3 nucleotides: TGTGCCAGCAGCCCTCCGGCCTCCTACGAGCAGTACTTC. This gives the protein CASSPPASYEQYF. The chain links TRBV28 to TRBJ2-7; D call uncertain. Germline assignment: CDR1 MDHEN and CDR2 SYDVKM. CDR3 size: 13 residues. The germline V and J ends were trimmed by 6 bases and 0 bases, with 9 bases remaining between them.

DNA of the CDR3: TGTGCCAGCAGACAGGGACTAGCCGTCTACGAGCAGTACTTC. Translated, it gives CASRQGLAVYEQYF. The V call is TRBV28, the J call TRBJ2-5; 9 positions match TRBD2. The end of the DNA is better explained by TRBJ2-7, so the J call may be wrong. Germline V gene data show CDR1 as MDHEN and CDR2 as SYDVKM. The CDR3 consists of 14 residues.

CDR3 nucleotides: TGTGCCAGCAGCCGAGACTGGAACACTGAAGCTTTCTTT. It specifies CASSRDWNTEAFF. The J gene is TRBJ1-1, the V gene TRBV7-9; the D is unclear. From germline, CDR1 is SEHNR and CDR2 FQNEAQ (reference sequence). CDR3 size: 13 residues. V was clipped by 5 bases and J by 1 base, with 8 bases between them. The whole variable domain, filled in from reference TRBV7-9 and TRBJ1-1, reads DTGVSQNPRHKITKRGQNVTFRCDPISEHNRLYWYRQTLGQGPEFLTYFQNEAQLEKSRLLSDRFSAERPKGSFSTLEIQRTEQGDSAMYLCASSRDWNTEAFFGQGTRLTVV.

To note about this clone: A read error is possible here, since a much larger clone lies one base away. Other DNA sequences of this sample code for an identical CDR3. This chain links TRBV28 with TRBJ2-2; the D is unclear. Germline V gene lookup returns CDR1 MDHEN and CDR2 SYDVKM. The CDR3 runs to 11 residues. Trimming shortened V by 6 bases and J by 3 bases, and 2 bases separated the two germline ends. The CDR3 is CASRDTGELFF. CDR3 nucleotides: TGTGCCAGCAGGGACACCGGGGAGCTGTTTTTT.

CDR3 nucleotides: TGTGCCATCAAAGGGTCGGACAGGGGGCGTAATCAGCCCCAGCATTTT. Residues: CAIKGSDRGRNQPQHF. The chain couples TRBV28 to TRBJ1-5; 11 bases line up with TRBD1. Trimming at V came to 10 bases and at J to 4 bases, leaving 12 bases not matched to a gene. This CDR3 spans 16 amino acids. Germline lookup yields CDR1 MDHEN and CDR2 SYDVKM.

Concerning this clone: In the same sample, other DNA sequences code for this CDR3. This chain joins TRBV5-1 and TRBJ1-1; perhaps TRBD1 as D (6 bases). Trimming pared 1 base from V and 1 base from J, leaving 8 bases between. The CDR3 extends over 14 amino acids. The germline gives CDR1 SGHRS, CDR2 YFSETQ. CDR3 bases: TGCGCCAGCAGCTTGATAGGGGGGAACACTGAAGCTTTCTTT. Its translation is CASSLIGGNTEAFF.

With respect to this clone: Since a much larger clone is just one base distant, this may be a read error. This chain joins TRBV30 and TRBJ1-1; the D gene is possibly TRBD1 (6 bases). Germline-derived CDR1 and CDR2 are GTSNPN and SVGIG (reference sequence). CDR3 length: 14 residues. Trimming took off 2 bases at V and 3 bases at J, with 13 bases between the two ends. As DNA, the CDR3 is TGTGCCTGGAGTCACAGGGACGGGTACACTGAAGCTTTCTTT. As protein: CAWSHRDGYTEAFF.

V gene TRBV18 combines with J gene TRBJ1-3; the D is unclear. Germline V gives CDR1 KGHSH, CDR2 LQKENI. The V and J ends lost 7 bases and 2 bases respectively, with 15 bases between them. This CDR3 region has 15 residues. CDR3 sequence: CASFERRGTGNTIYF. In DNA, the CDR3 is TGTGCCAGCTTTGAACGGCGGGGAACTGGAAACACCATATATTTT.

CDR3 nucleotides: TGTGCCAGCAGCTTAGACGGTCAGCCTAATCAGCCCCAGCATTTT. The encoded protein is CASSLDGQPNQPQHF. The chain links TRBV11-2 to TRBJ1-5; unclear D gene. The germline V and J ends were trimmed by 0 bases and 4 bases, with 10 bases remaining between them. Per the germline V gene, CDR1 is SGHAT and CDR2 is FQNNGV. The CDR3 is 15 amino acids.

This chain links TRBV11-2 with TRBJ1-2; a possible D gene is TRBD1 (6 bases). The CDR3 sequence is 15 residues long. CDR1 and CDR2 (germline): SGHAT, FQNNGV. V lost 0 bases to trimming and J lost 5 bases, with 13 bases between them. CDR3 bases: TGTGCCAGCAGCTTAGACAGGGGTATTTTTTATGGCTACACCTTC. Its protein is CASSLDRGIFYGYTF.

The genes are TRBV5-4 and TRBJ2-7, with D perhaps matching TRBD2 (5 bases). Trimming took off 0 bases at V and 5 bases at J, with 9 bases between the two ends. The CDR3 spans 13 residues. Germline V CDR1 and CDR2: SGHNT, YYREEE (reference sequence). The CDR3 bases are TGTGCCAGCAGCTTGGAGACTAATGACGAGCAGTACTTC. Its translation: CASSLETNDEQYF.

The chain has TRBV4-1 and TRBJ1-5; D is undetermined. CDR3 length: 19 residues. The V end lost 0 bases, the J end lost 1 base, and 19 bases lay between the germline ends. Per germline, CDR1 MGHRA and CDR2 YSYEKL. CDR3 protein: CASSQEGGLRGYSNQPQHF. The CDR3 DNA reads TGCGCCAGCAGCCAAGAAGGTGGATTACGCGGGTACAGCAATCAGCCCCAGCATTTT.

The rearrangement uses TRBV27 and TRBJ2-7; a possible D gene is TRBD2 (7 bases). The CDR3 has 14 residues. Germline CDR1 is MNHEY and CDR2 is SMNVEV (reference sequence). V lost 8 bases, J lost 2 bases, and 16 bases lay in between. The CDR3 loop is CASSWGGQAYEQYF. As DNA, the CDR3 is TGTGCCAGCTCGTGGGGGGGGCAGGCCTACGAGCAGTACTTC.

The J gene is TRBJ2-3, the V gene TRBV27; TRBD1 is a possible D gene (5 bases). Trimming stripped 3 bases from V and 0 bases from J, with 16 bases between. Germline values: CDR1 MNHEY, CDR2 SMNVEV (reference sequence). CDR3 length: 17 amino acids. The CDR3 DNA reads TGTGCCAGCAGTTTTTCCGGTAGGGGATCAAGCACAGATACGCAGTATTTT. It is translated as CASSFSGRGSSTDTQYF.

This chain's CDR3 is CAIRPGGDTQYF. In DNA form, the CDR3 reads TGTGCCATCCGTCCTGGAGGAGATACGCAGTATTTT. V and J are TRBV10-3 and TRBJ2-3; TRBD2 might be the D (5 bases). The germline CDR1 and CDR2 sequences are ENHRY and SYGVKD. CDR3 length: 12 residues. V dropped 8 bases and J dropped 5 bases, with 11 bases sitting between them.

The chain uses TRBV7-2 and TRBJ2-7, with no clear D. The CDR3 is 14 amino acids. Trimming took off 5 bases at V and 4 bases at J, with 15 bases between the two ends. Per the germline V gene, CDR1 is SGHTA and CDR2 is FQGNSA. Here the CDR3 reads CASSPSQASYEQYF. The CDR3 DNA follows: TGTGCCAGCAGCCCCTCGCAGGCCTCTTACGAGCAGTACTTC.

The rearrangement links TRBV28 to TRBJ1-5, with D unresolved. Germline V gene data show CDR1 as MDHEN and CDR2 as SYDVKM. V was cut by 3 bases and J by 6 bases, with 12 bases left in between. The CDR3 has 14 amino acids. This chain's CDR3 is CASSFRISLQPQHF. The CDR3 nucleotides are TGTGCCAGCAGTTTCCGGATTTCTCTTCAGCCCCAGCATTTT.

The rearrangement links TRBV11-3 to TRBJ2-2; 10 nucleotides match TRBD2. This CDR3 region has 18 residues. Germline V gene data show CDR1 as SGHNT and CDR2 as YENEEA. V trimming: 0 bases; J trimming: 5 bases; junction bases outside the gene matches: 9. The CDR3 is CASSLEEPLAGETGELFF. Written as DNA, the CDR3 is TGTGCCAGCAGCTTAGAGGAACCCCTAGCGGGAGAAACCGGGGAGCTGTTTTTT.

The gene calls are TRBV7-6 and TRBJ2-2; tentatively, D is TRBD1 (6 bases). This CDR3 region has 16 residues. The germline V gene has CDR1 SGHVS and CDR2 FNYEAQ. The V gene lost 6 bases and the J gene lost 3 bases, with 17 bases spanning the gap. The CDR3 region is CASSHVRTAYTGELFF. DNA of the CDR3: TGTGCCAGCAGTCACGTTAGGACAGCCTACACCGGGGAGCTGTTTTTT. Full variable domain (rest looked up from reference TRBV7-6 and TRBJ2-2): GAGVSQSPRYKVTKRGQDVALRCDPISGHVSLYWYRQALGQGPEFLTYFNYEAQQDKSGLPNDRFSAERPEGSISTLTIQRTEQRDSAMYRCASSHVRTAYTGELFFGEGSRLTVL.

This clone was seen a handful of times. This sequence joins TRBV7-3 and TRBJ2-2, with no clear D. In germline, CDR1 is SGHTA, CDR2 FQGTGA. V lost 5 bases and J 9 bases, leaving 16 bases between the germline ends. The CDR3 is made up of 14 amino acids. CDR3 protein: CASSTNPSDRELFF. Written as DNA, the CDR3 is TGTGCCAGCAGCACCAACCCAAGTGACCGGGAGCTGTTTTTT.

The genes are TRBV6-5 and TRBJ2-7; D perhaps matches TRBD1 (5 bases). This CDR3 is built from 14 residues. Germline CDR1 MNHEY, CDR2 SVGAGI. Between the trimmed V and J ends, which lost 3 bases and 2 bases, there was a span of 11 bases. This CDR3 reads CASSYQAGPYEQYF. The CDR3 DNA reads as TGTGCCAGCAGTTATCAGGCAGGGCCCTACGAGCAGTACTTC.

In this sample, this clone turned up once. The chain carries TRBV7-3 and TRBJ2-7; TRBD1 agrees at 12 bases. Germline assignment: CDR1 SGHTA and CDR2 FQGTGA. V dropped 5 bases and J dropped 2; count of bases not matched to a gene: 4. The CDR3 has 15 residues. As DNA, the CDR3 is TGTGCCAGCAGCCTGTGGGACAGGGGGCCCTACGAGCAGTACTTC. Translation: CASSLWDRGPYEQYF.